This TCR beta chain was retrieved from a study of blood T cell repertoires in COVID-19. Study information: COVID-19 samples from acute and convalescent phases originated in the United States, Italy and Spain.

There are 17 residues in the CDR3. V was cut by 1 base and J by 7 bases, with 23 bases left in between. Looked up from germline, CDR1 is SGHTA and CDR2 is FQGNSA. TCRdb keeps only in-frame clones here, not all; method: immunoSEQ multiplex PCR. This sample has roughly 43,000 clones, with 85% to 90% found just once. The specimen was PBMCs or T cells enriched from blood (not recorded which). The chain joins TRBV7-2 to TRBJ2-7, with a tentative D call TRBD2 (6 bases). This receptor was identified in a woman aged 45 to 65 who had recovered from COVID-19. CDR3 in amino acids: CASSLGARDLRVREQYF. CDR3 sequence (DNA): TGTGCCAGCAGCTTAGGGGCCCGGGACTTGCGAGTTCGGGAGCAGTACTTC. Full variable domain (remainder filled in from reference TRBV7-2 and TRBJ2-7): GAGVSQSPSNKVTEKGKDVELRCDPISGHTALYWYRQSLGQGLEFLIYFQGNSAPDKSGLPSDRFSAERTGGSVSTLTIQRTQQEDSAVYLCASSLGARDLRVREQYFGPGTRLTVT.